Below, 3 T cell receptor beta chains from the same sample are listed, as sequenced in a study of T cell changes during pregnancy in multiple sclerosis (dated by TCRdb to between 2019 and 2020). The protocol used for the library was the immunoSEQ multiplex PCR assay. TCRdb provides this immuneACCESS table in a form limited to in-frame rearrangements. Some clones are lacking; in checked studies, under half of them reflect an unresolved V gene, and why the rest are absent is not known. The sample table shows 90,000 or so clones, and around 90% are seen once. The top ten constitute under 0.95% of the sample. The specimen was peripheral blood, collected before pregnancy. All receptors derive from a female donor with multiple sclerosis, enrolled in a pregnancy study.

This chain uses TRBV9 with TRBJ2-3; 8 nucleotides line up with TRBD2. J lost 4 bases, V lost 4 bases, and 5 bases had no gene match. Germline V gene lookup returns CDR1 SGDLS and CDR2 YYNGEE. This CDR3 has 14 amino acids. The CDR3, as DNA: TGTGCCAGCAGCTCCGGGAGGGCCCCAGATACGCAGTATTTT. Encoded protein: CASSSGRAPDTQYF.

The chain is built from TRBV7-3 and TRBJ2-1, with TRBD2 matching 11 bases. Germline-derived CDR1 and CDR2 are SGHTA and FQGTGA. CDR3 size: 16 residues. The J segment lost 4 bases and the V segment lost 4 bases, leaving 6 bases of the junction unmatched. CDR3 region: CASSWGLADIYNEQFF. The CDR3 DNA is TGTGCCAGCAGCTGGGGACTAGCGGACATATACAATGAGCAGTTCTTC.

This CDR3 reads CASSLDTDQPQHF. The CDR3 region has the DNA TGTGCCAGCAGCCTGGACACCGATCAGCCCCAGCATTTT. The chain recombines TRBV7-9 with TRBJ1-5; perhaps TRBD1 as D (5 bases). The CDR3 runs 13 residues. V was shortened by 5 bases and J by 5 bases, with 10 bases between the two germline ends. Germline CDR1 and CDR2: SEHNR and FQNEAQ (reference sequence).